The T cell receptor (beta chain) under discussion was sequenced for a study of identical twins. One entry per CDR3 protein, called by TCRdb with MiXCR from the 5' RACE reads. The sample lists approximately 690,000 distinct CDR3 sequences; around 6% were seen once. V was trimmed by 4 bases and J by 2 bases, leaving 7 bases between them. Germline CDR1 is LGHDT and CDR2 is YNNKEL (reference sequence). The CDR3 is made up of 13 amino acids. This clonotype was seen repeatedly, ten times or more. The rearrangement links TRBV3-1 to TRBJ2-3; no reliable D call. What was sequenced was naive T cells sorted from blood. The clonotype originates from a man between 18 and 35 years old in good health. CDR3 sequence (DNA): TGTGCCAGCAGCCCCCCAGACACAGATACGCAGTATTTT. Protein: CASSPPDTDTQYF.